A selection of T cell receptor beta chains follows, all from one sample in a study of control samples from healthy donors and cancer patients. The data were produced by immunoSEQ multiplex PCR, yet TCRdb's version contains in-frame clones alone and is incomplete. The repertoire includes some 70,000 clones, 75% to 90% of them detected once, and approximately 2.8% sits in the top ten. The specimen sequenced was PBMCs. These receptors came from a woman aged 45-60 years with lung cancer. The conserved cysteine and the conserved F or W are not part of the CDR3 here. The order of the fields is J gene, V gene, CDR3 protein.

>TRBJ1-6|TRBV7-2
ASSYRPGSPLH
>TRBJ2-7|TRBV2
ASSGDRGMESSYEQY
>TRBJ1-4|TRBV3-1/TRBV3-2
ASSQRTGKTEKLF
>TRBJ2-1|TRBV27
ASSRGSSYNEQF
>TRBJ1-2|TRBV2
ASSEEGAYGYT
>TRBJ1-3|TRBV19
ASKRGTGPSSGNTIY
>TRBJ1-2|TRBV24-1
ATSGQGAPNYGYT
>TRBJ2-5|TRBV4-2
ASSQDLAGRRETQY
>TRBJ2-5|TRBV18
ASSPTRLGGQETQY
>TRBJ1-1|TRBV12-3/TRBV12-4
ASSLYRGTEAF
>TRBJ2-2|TRBV5-5
ASRGADRGTLANTGELF
>TRBJ1-5|TRBV6-5
ATRTLEGGNQPQH
>TRBJ1-1|TRBV27
ASSLSRYTEAF
>TRBJ2-3|TRBV7-2
ASSPPIGGGTDTQY
>TRBJ1-2|TRBV12-3/TRBV12-4
ASSSGTGNGYT
>TRBJ1-2|TRBV12-3/TRBV12-4
ASSPKSNYGYT
>TRBJ2-5|TRBV12-5
ASGSPGSNVETQY
>TRBJ1-1|TRBV10-3
AISETGNTEAF
>TRBJ2-2|TRBV13
ASSLGTSVMNTGELF
>TRBJ2-7|TRBV4-1
ARSRRIWRGSYEQY
>TRBJ2-7|TRBV3-1/TRBV3-2
ASSHMTVTLYEQY
>TRBJ1-5|TRBV10-3
AISGTFGEPQH
>TRBJ2-1|TRBV4-2
ASSQEYPATGRYNEQF
>TRBJ1-1|TRBV7-9
ASSIQGGPPAF
>TRBJ1-1|TRBV6-2/TRBV6-3
ASSRGTGSFMNTEAF
>TRBJ2-3|TRBV7-3
ASSLSSGGTDTQY
>TRBJ2-2|TRBV24-1
ATRYGGSGELF
>TRBJ2-1|TRBV7-2
ASSLGSGSYNEQF
>TRBJ1-1|TRBV5-1
ASSSWTDTEAF
>TRBJ1-2|TRBV11-2
ASSLSSGYGYT
>TRBJ1-2|TRBV6-5
ASSPSRDIYGYT
>TRBJ1-2|TRBV7-9
ASSETGFSGENGYT
>TRBJ1-5|TRBV29-1
SVDGGGSNQPQH
>TRBJ1-2|TRBV5-4
ASSPQPGEPYGYT
>TRBJ1-2|TRBV30
AWVEQQNYGYT
>TRBJ2-3|TRBV7-3
ASSRGRADTQY
>TRBJ2-3|TRBV9
ASSGLGFNSDTQY
>TRBJ1-1|TRBV27
ASSLTGATEAF
>TRBJ1-2|TRBV6-2/TRBV6-3
ASSRDTRGYT
>TRBJ2-5|TRBV9
ASSVSGGQGETQY
>TRBJ2-7|TRBV6-5
ASSYSDSYEQY
>TRBJ2-1|TRBV5-8
ASSLPNGDSYNEQF
>TRBJ1-1|TRBV5-1
ASSWADREMNTEAF
>TRBJ1-1|TRBV20-1
SASRATEAF
>TRBJ1-1|TRBV11-2
ASTTSMNTEAF
>TRBJ2-1|TRBV12-5
ASGSGIEQF
>TRBJ1-5|TRBV10-2
ASMNTEHQPQH
>TRBJ1-1|TRBV29-1
SVEDPRVVTEAF